This entry describes one T cell receptor beta chain. What it recognizes is unknown. The protocol was immunoSEQ multiplex PCR, while the TCRdb copy is restricted to in-frame clones and leaves out a portion. The sample yields more than 95,000 clones, about 96% seen once. The entry originates in a study of cytomegalovirus exposure and HLA in healthy donors. Study-wide findings and caveats: Subsequent analysis found a tendency for first-cohort TCR clusters to co-occur within the approximately 130 validation repertoires. The study labeled 180 or so TCR beta chains cytomegalovirus-associated.

Germline CDR1 reads MDHEN; CDR2 reads SYDVKM. The V end was cut by 3 bases, the J end by 8 bases, with 16 bases between. The CDR3 is 14 amino acids. The sequenced material came from PBMCs. The TCR sequence derives from a man younger than 35 in good health and CMV-seronegative. The chain uses TRBV28 and TRBJ1-2; a possible D gene is TRBD1 (6 bases). The CDR3 nucleotides are TGTGCCAGCAGTTTTGTCGGGGACACTTGGGGCTACACCTTC. As protein: CASSFVGDTWGYTF.